A single sample gave rise to the 14 T cell receptor beta chains below, sequenced in a study of Ad26.COV2.S vaccination and SARS-CoV-2 variants. This sample's treatment: around 19 received Ad26.COV2.S at low or high dose, single or two shots; 5 received placebo; per-sample allocation not given. Collection of samples fell on day 63 after the first vaccine or placebo injection. The assay was immunoSEQ multiplex PCR, and TCRdb's table has in-frame clones only and misses some. The sample shows roughly 400,000 clones, roughly 90% of them seen only once. The sample in question was peripheral blood, obtained in a trial of Ad26.COV2.S vaccine versus placebo. These receptors came from a person between 18 and 65 years old who received the Ad26.COV2.S COVID-19 vaccine or a placebo.

CDR3 sequence reads: CASSSDRGVDYGYTF. CDR3 coding DNA: TGTGCCAGTAGTAGCGACAGGGGAGTCGACTATGGCTACACCTTC. The V call is TRBV19, the J call TRBJ1-2, with TRBD1 identical over 8 bases. CDR1 and CDR2 from the germline V gene are LNHDA and SQIVND (reference sequence). The CDR3 extends over 15 amino acids. The junction had 7 bases not matched to a gene; V was cut back by 4 bases and J by 3 bases.

The chain employs TRBV15 and TRBJ2-1; 11 bases map to TRBD2. The CDR3 totals 17 residues. The ends lost 0 bases at V and 7 bases at J; junction bases unmatched: 8. The germline V gene has CDR1 LNHNV and CDR2 YYDKDF (reference sequence). In DNA form, the CDR3 reads TGTGCCACCAGCAGAGATCGAGGGCTAGCGGGGGGAAATGAGCAGTTCTTC. Its protein is CATSRDRGLAGGNEQFF.

The V call is TRBV5-1, the J call TRBJ1-2; 8 nucleotides agree with TRBD1. The CDR3 has 14 amino acids. Trimming removed 3 bases from V and 4 bases from J; junction bases left unmatched: 5. The germline V gene has CDR1 SGHRS and CDR2 YFSETQ. CDR3 loop: CASSSTGAGYGYTF. CDR3 DNA sequence: TGCGCCAGCAGCTCGACAGGGGCGGGCTATGGCTACACCTTC.

V and J are TRBV5-4 and TRBJ1-2; 9 positions agree with TRBD1. CDR1 is SGHNT and CDR2 is YYREEE in the germline V gene (reference sequence). This CDR3 contains 13 residues. The junction had 2 bases not matched to a gene; V was cut back by 0 bases and J by 8 bases. CDR3 DNA: TGTGCCAGCAGCTTGGACAGGGGGCTAGGCTACACCTTC. It yields the protein CASSLDRGLGYTF.

The chain is built from TRBV11-2 and TRBJ1-2; 9 positions agree with TRBD1. With V trimmed by 8 bases and J by 7 bases, 8 bases remained unmatched. This CDR3 region has 13 residues. Looked up from germline, CDR1 is SGHAT and CDR2 is FQNNGV. The CDR3 DNA reads TGTGCCAGCGGAGGGGACAGGGTCTTTGGCTACACCTTC. This gives the protein CASGGDRVFGYTF. The entire variable domain, with the rest obtained from reference TRBV11-2 and TRBJ1-2, is as follows: EAGVAQSPRYKIIEKRQSVAFWCNPISGHATLYWYQQILGQGPKLLIQFQNNGVVDDSQLPKDRFSAERLKGVDSTLKIQPAKLEDSAVYLCASGGDRVFGYTFGSGTRLTVV.

The rearrangement links TRBV2 to TRBJ1-4; maybe TRBD1 (6 bases). With 7 bases removed from V and 0 bases from J, the gap between germline ends came to 12 bases. This CDR3 has 15 residues. The germline V gene encodes CDR1 SNHLY and CDR2 FYNNEI. The CDR3 sequence is CASTIQGSTNEKLFF. The CDR3 DNA reads as TGTGCCAGCACGATACAGGGATCAACTAATGAAAAACTGTTTTTT.

This rearrangement joins TRBV2 to TRBJ2-3; TRBD1 matches 9 bases. The length of the CDR3 is 15 residues. The junction had 9 bases not matched to a gene; V was cut back by 7 bases and J by 4 bases. CDR1 and CDR2 from the germline V gene are SNHLY and FYNNEI. CDR3 bases: TGTGCCAGCATCGGTTGGGACAGGGTGTCAGATACGCAGTATTTT. Translation gives CASIGWDRVSDTQYF. The full variable domain, its missing parts supplied by reference TRBV2 and TRBJ2-3, is EPEVTQTPSHQVTQMGQEVILRCVPISNHLYFYWYRQILGQKVEFLVSFYNNEISEKSEIFDDQFSVERPDGSNFTLKIRSTKLEDSAMYFCASIGWDRVSDTQYFGPGTRLTVL.

Comments on this clone: The sample carries other DNA sequences with the same CDR3. The chain couples TRBV5-1 to TRBJ2-5; possible D gene TRBD2, 5 bases. Trimming stripped 4 bases from V and 2 bases from J, with 12 bases between. The CDR3 consists of 14 residues. Germline V lookup: CDR1 SGHRS, CDR2 YFSETQ. The chain's CDR3 is CASSLWTGQETQYF. The CDR3 coding sequence is TGCGCCAGCAGCCTCTGGACTGGGCAAGAGACCCAGTACTTC.

Note on this clone: Mismatch with germline at one junction end may stem from a read error. V is TRBV4-3 and J is TRBJ1-2; D may be TRBD1 (5 bases). There are 14 residues in the CDR3. Germline values: CDR1 LGHNA, CDR2 YSLEER. Here the CDR3 reads CASRQGVVGYGYTF. The CDR3 DNA sequence: TGCGCCAGCAGGCAAGGGGTGGTTGGCTATGGCTACACCTTC.

This chain connects TRBV28 to TRBJ2-7; a weak D match, TRBD1 (5 bases). V dropped 3 bases and J dropped 4 bases, with 13 bases sitting between them. Per the germline V gene, CDR1 is MDHEN and CDR2 is SYDVKM. The CDR3 is 14 residues long. In DNA, the CDR3 is TGTGCCAGCAGTTTTAGGGGCTTAAGGTACGAGCAGTACTTC. Translated: CASSFRGLRYEQYF.

The CDR3 loop reads CASSFTGVRETQYF. CDR3 sequence (DNA): TGTGCCAGCAGTTTCACAGGGGTTCGAGAGACCCAGTACTTC. The rearrangement uses TRBV6-2 or TRBV6-3 and TRBJ2-5; 7 bases are shared with TRBD1. Germline V gene data show CDR1 as MNHEY and CDR2 as SVGEGT. The CDR3 runs 14 residues. The junction had 6 bases not matched to a gene; V was cut back by 4 bases and J by 4 bases.

The chain links TRBV6-5 to TRBJ2-1; D might be TRBD1 (5 bases). This CDR3 contains 14 residues. The germline V gene encodes CDR1 MNHEY and CDR2 SVGAGI. The V end was cut by 7 bases, the J end by 2 bases, with 12 bases between. The CDR3: CASTTAPTYNEQFF. CDR3 DNA sequence: TGTGCCAGCACGACAGCCCCAACCTACAATGAGCAGTTCTTC.

The sample holds one count of this clone. Other DNA sequences of this sample code for an identical CDR3. This chain uses TRBV7-2 with TRBJ2-5, with a possible D match to TRBD2 (6 bases). The CDR3 runs 14 residues. Germline assignment: CDR1 SGHTA and CDR2 FQGNSA. Trimming removed 0 bases from V and 3 bases from J, with 8 bases in between. The CDR3 region is CASSLAGLKETQYF. The CDR3 region has the DNA TGTGCCAGCAGCTTAGCGGGACTTAAAGAGACCCAGTACTTC.

The chain has TRBV27 and TRBJ1-2, with D unresolved. Germline V gives CDR1 MNHEY, CDR2 SMNVEV (reference sequence). Trimming took off 4 bases at V and 1 base at J, with 13 bases between the two ends. The CDR3 runs to 15 residues. CDR3 region: CASSSSRTYNYGYTF. Here the CDR3 DNA reads TGTGCCAGCAGTTCCTCAAGGACCTATAACTATGGCTACACCTTC.